This TCR beta chain stems from a study of CD8 T cells in Susac syndrome (dated by TCRdb to between 2019 and 2020). Study-wide context: The study used repertoire sequencing to test whether antigen drove CD8+ T cell activation and differentiation in Susac syndrome. Clonality of the CD8+ T cell repertoire was compared between around 13 healthy donors, approximately 14 Susac syndrome patients and around 15 multiple sclerosis patients.

Beyond this particular receptor, the publication reports: The TCR sequencing and HLA analysis was acknowledged to have included a relatively small number of individuals.

RNA was extracted using the RNeasy kit, and 0.5 to 1 microgram was reverse transcribed with random hexamers. TCR beta CDR3 regions were amplified with the immunoSEQ multiplex PCR assay covering 54 Vbeta and 13 Jbeta segments. To correct PCR amplification bias, a synthetic template baseline was used for both primer optimization and computational correction. On the authors' methods: Only productive sequences were kept, with reads annotated to V, D and J genes according to IMGT and analyzed in immunoSEQ Analyzer. Clonality was calculated as one minus the Shannon entropy normalized by log2 of the number of productive unique sequences. Public and private clones were assessed among the 100 most prevalent clones of each patient and control. Clones were defined as Susac-specific when absent from the healthy and MS cohorts, from fewer than 1,200 published viral clones and from other ImmuneACCESS disease sequences. The raw public reads went through TCRdb reprocessing: fastp at Q25, MiXCR clone calling, in-frame beta chains kept. Each entry is one CDR3 protein sequence, shown with its most common DNA and genes. The V and J calls and clone size come from TCRdb's table, not from the authors' own analysis. The sample table holds around 80,000 distinct CDR3 sequences, of which roughly 94% were seen once. Less than 0.3% of the sample lies in the top ten.

For CDR1 and CDR2, the germline V gene (reference sequence) lists LNHNV and YYDKDF. The junction shows trimming of 0 bases on V and 0 bases on J, plus 12 bases between the germline ends. Including the terminal cysteine and phenylalanine, the CDR3 comprises 17 residues. Kept here is only the CDR3 DNA, which spans 51 bases and is read in frame from base 1. As concerns this clonotype: What this receptor recognizes is not known. No base qualities exist here, and no much larger clone lies one base off it.

Peripheral blood CD8+ and CD4+ T cells from healthy donors, Susac syndrome patients and multiple sclerosis patients were profiled by high-throughput TCR beta sequencing. Healthy donors were age- and sex-matched controls. CD8+ TEMRA cells were enriched by FACS, while bulk CD8+ and CD4+ T cells were purified by magnetic negative isolation. Blood was collected in EDTA tubes and processed within 24 hours, with PBMCs isolated through density gradient centrifugation. PBMCs intended for TCR sequencing were cryopreserved in liquid nitrogen and thawed later in a water bath at 37 degrees C. The sorted or isolated CD4+, CD8+ and CD8+ TEMRA cells reached a purity of at least 90%.

This clonotype was obtained from a human donor in good health. This chain joins TRBV15 to TRBJ2-1; the D gene is perhaps TRBD2, on 6 matching bases. Sample: CD8+ T cells from PBMCs. The bases are TGTGCCACCAGCAGAGATGGGACTTCGAGCTCCTACAATGAGCAGTTCTTC. Its protein reads: CATSRDGTSSSYNEQFF.